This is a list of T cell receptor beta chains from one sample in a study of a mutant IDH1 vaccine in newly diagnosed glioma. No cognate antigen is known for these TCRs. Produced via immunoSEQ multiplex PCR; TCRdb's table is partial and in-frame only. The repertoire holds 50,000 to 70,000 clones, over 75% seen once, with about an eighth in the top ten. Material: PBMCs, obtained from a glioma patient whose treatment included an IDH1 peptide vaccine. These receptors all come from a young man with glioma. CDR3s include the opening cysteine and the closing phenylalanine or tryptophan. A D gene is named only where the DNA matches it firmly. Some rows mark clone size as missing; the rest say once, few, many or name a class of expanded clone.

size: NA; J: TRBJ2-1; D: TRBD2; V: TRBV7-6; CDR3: CASSLDGLGVEEQFF; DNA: TGTGCCAGCAGCTTAGATGGACTAGGGGTAGAGGAGCAGTTCTTC
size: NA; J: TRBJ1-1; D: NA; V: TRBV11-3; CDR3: CASSLDPDTEAFF; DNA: TGTGCCAGCAGCTTAGATCCGGACACCGAAGCTTTCTTT
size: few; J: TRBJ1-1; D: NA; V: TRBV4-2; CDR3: CASSQDQGTEAFF; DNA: TGTGCCAGCAGCCAAGATCAAGGTACTGAAGCTTTCTTT
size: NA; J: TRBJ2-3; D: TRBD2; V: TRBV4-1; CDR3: CASSQAGLAGLRSTDTQYF; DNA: TGCGCCAGCAGCCAAGCGGGACTAGCGGGGCTTCGTAGCACAGATACGCAGTATTTT
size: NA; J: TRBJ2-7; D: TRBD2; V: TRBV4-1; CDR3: CASSPYAGGPSYEQYF; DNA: TGCGCCAGCAGCCCCTATGCGGGGGGACCTTCCTACGAGCAGTACTTC
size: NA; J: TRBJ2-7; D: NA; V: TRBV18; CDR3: CASSRGESYEQYF; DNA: TGTGCCAGCTCAAGGGGGGAATCCTACGAGCAGTACTTC
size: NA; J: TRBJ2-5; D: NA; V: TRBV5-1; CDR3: CASSLSGAEETQYF; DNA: TGCGCCAGCAGCCTGTCGGGGGCAGAAGAGACCCAGTACTTC
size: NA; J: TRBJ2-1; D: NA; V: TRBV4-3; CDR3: CASSQDLFFSGTANAEQFF; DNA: TGCGCCAGCAGCCAAGATCTTTTTTTTTCGGGGACCGCCAACGCTGAGCAGTTCTTC
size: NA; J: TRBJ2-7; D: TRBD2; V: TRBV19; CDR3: CASSMGAGAESSYEQYF; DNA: TGTGCCAGTAGTATGGGAGCGGGGGCGGAAAGCTCCTACGAGCAGTACTTC
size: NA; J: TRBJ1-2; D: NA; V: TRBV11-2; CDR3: CASSLEGRGYGYTF; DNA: TGTGCCAGCAGCTTAGAAGGTCGGGGCTATGGCTACACCTTC
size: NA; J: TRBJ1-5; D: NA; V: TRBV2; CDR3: CASSEARESQHF; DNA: TGTGCCAGCAGTGAAGCGCGGGAATCCCAGCATTTT
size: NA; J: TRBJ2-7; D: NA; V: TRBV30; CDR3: CAWMYELGSAWDEQYF; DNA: TGTGCCTGGATGTACGAACTAGGCTCGGCTTGGGACGAGCAGTACTTC
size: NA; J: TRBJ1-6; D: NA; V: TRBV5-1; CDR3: CASSMTVSMALHF; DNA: TGCGCCAGCAGCATGACAGTTAGTATGGCCCTCCACTTT
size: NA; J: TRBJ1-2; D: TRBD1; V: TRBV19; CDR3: CASSISPRGVSYTF; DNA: TGTGCCAGTAGTATCTCCCCCAGGGGGGTGTCCTACACCTTC
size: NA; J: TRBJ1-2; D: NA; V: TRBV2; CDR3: CASTKSGGGFGGYTF; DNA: TGTGCCAGCACCAAGTCGGGGGGCGGCTTCGGAGGCTACACCTTC
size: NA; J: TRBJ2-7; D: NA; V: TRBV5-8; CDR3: CASSLRGNGISEQYF; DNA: TGTGCCAGCAGCCTACGCGGCAACGGGATTTCCGAGCAGTACTTC
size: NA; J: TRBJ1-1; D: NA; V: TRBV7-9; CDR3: CASSWGGTEAFF; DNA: TGTGCCAGCAGCTGGGGGGGGACTGAAGCTTTCTTT